These T cell receptor beta chains were read from a single sample in a study of human T cells and chemical hapten exposure. TCRdb reprocessed the RACE reads with MiXCR, giving one entry per CDR3 protein. The data hold about 120,000 distinct CDR3 sequences, with around 13% observed a single time. The sequencing here drew on whole blood, taken in connection with sensitization to the hapten diphenylcyclopropenone (DPC). All receptors come from a man younger than 30 with alopecia areata. Some clones in this sample may be carry-over from other donors' samples. Both conserved end residues are part of each CDR3. The order of the fields is D gene, V gene, clone size, J gene, CDR3 protein, CDR3 DNA. The D gene is left open where the match is weak. Not every row has a clone size; where given, it reads once, few, many or a size class.

NA	TRBV20-1	NA	TRBJ2-3	CSARRGSDITDTQYF	TGCAGTGCTAGACGCGGCAGCGATATCACAGATACGCAGTATTTT
NA	TRBV6-4	NA	TRBJ2-1	CASSDLSYNEQFF	TGTGCCAGCAGTGACCTATCCTACAATGAGCAGTTCTTC
NA	TRBV5-4	few	TRBJ1-6	CASSFGGRPGSPLHF	TGTGCCAGCAGCTTTGGCGGCAGACCCGGTTCACCCCTCCACTTT
NA	TRBV18	few	TRBJ2-4	CASSPPQVGLAKNIQYF	TGTGCCAGCTCACCACCCCAGGTCGGTCTAGCCAAAAACATTCAGTACTTC
TRBD1	TRBV6-4	few	TRBJ2-3	CASSDGTGLVDTQYF	TGTGCCAGCAGTGACGGGACAGGGCTTGTAGATACGCAGTATTTT
NA	TRBV7-8	few	TRBJ2-1	CASSLRLAMRNEQFF	TGTGCCAGCAGCTTACGGCTAGCTATGAGAAATGAGCAGTTCTTC
TRBD2	TRBV4-1	many	TRBJ2-1	CASSPRGSSGGYNEQFF	TGCGCCAGCAGCCCCCGGGGGTCTAGCGGGGGGTACAATGAGCAGTTCTTC
NA	TRBV6-5	few	TRBJ1-2	CASSSRDLFYGYTF	TGTGCCAGCAGTTCCAGGGATCTTTTCTATGGCTACACCTTC
NA	TRBV12-3/TRBV12-4	many	TRBJ2-3	CASSFRPNGADTQYF	TGTGCCAGCAGTTTCCGACCTAACGGGGCAGATACGCAGTATTTT
TRBD1	TRBV5-6	NA	TRBJ1-6	CASSSGQGYSPLHF	TGTGCCAGCAGCTCGGGACAGGGCTATTCACCCCTCCACTTT
NA	TRBV11-2	NA	TRBJ1-2	CASSDSYNYGYTF	TGTGCCAGCAGCGATTCATATAACTATGGCTACACCTTC
NA	TRBV7-6	few	TRBJ2-1	CASSLRQSFNEQFF	TGTGCCAGCAGCTTACGACAGAGTTTCAATGAGCAGTTCTTC